Sequencing of this TCR beta chain was carried out in a study of T cells after yellow fever vaccination. TCRdb fed the 5' RACE reads into MiXCR, producing one record per CDR3 protein. The sample has around 50,000 distinct CDR3 sequences; about 7.4% are singletons. Ten or more counts support this clonotype. Trimming took 3 bases from V and 2 from J, leaving 10 bases between them. The CDR3 is made up of 15 amino acids. Germline V gives CDR1 KGHSH, CDR2 LQKENI. Sequenced material: CD8+ T cells sorted from PBMCs, taken roughly 15 days after the first yellow fever vaccination. The TCR comes from a man between 18 and 29 years old who received the YFV17D yellow fever vaccine. The V and J genes are TRBV18 and TRBJ1-4; D gene uncertain. The CDR3 DNA reads as TGTGCCAGCTCACCTCCTTCCGTGACTAATGAAAAACTGTTTTTT. Translation: CASSPPSVTNEKLFF.